A selection of T cell receptor beta chains follows, all from one sample in a study of cytomegalovirus exposure and HLA in healthy donors. Clones were sequenced by immunoSEQ multiplex PCR, and TCRdb holds only the in-frame ones, with some missing. The data contain about 110,000 clones, less than 85% of them singletons. The source material was PBMCs. The receptor source for this set is a woman aged 40 to 50 in good health and CMV-seronegative. CDR3s include the opening cysteine and the closing phenylalanine or tryptophan. The D gene is left open where the match is weak. Clone size is not always given. Where it is, it says once, few, many or a class for expanded clones.

>TRBV7-9|-|TRBJ1-1|15|-
TGTGCCAGCTTCCTCGTAAGTACGGGGAACACTGAAGCTTTCTTT
CASFLVSTGNTEAFF
>TRBV7-9|-|TRBJ1-4|14|-
TGTGCCAGCAGTAACCAGGGAGGGAATGAAAAACTGTTTTTT
CASSNQGGNEKLFF
>TRBV28|TRBD1|TRBJ2-6|17|-
TGTGCCAGCAAGGACAGGGGGTTGAGGTCTGGGGCCAACGTCCTGACTTTC
CASKDRGLRSGANVLTF
>TRBV28|-|TRBJ1-2|11|few
TGTGCCAGCAGTCACCGACACCTGAGCACCTTC
CASSHRHLSTF
>TRBV7-2|-|TRBJ2-5|14|-
TGTGCCAGCAGCTTCAGGGCACCGCAAGAGACCCAGTACTTC
CASSFRAPQETQYF
>TRBV28|-|TRBJ2-7|15|-
TGTGCCAGCAGGCCCGCGGGACCTATAGCCTACGAGCAGTACTTC
CASRPAGPIAYEQYF
>TRBV4-2|-|TRBJ2-7|15|-
TGTGCCAGCAGCCAAGATCAGGCTAGCGTCTACGAGCAGTACTTC
CASSQDQASVYEQYF
>TRBV2|TRBD2|TRBJ2-4|17|-
TGTGCCAGCAGTCAGTTTCTTAGCGGGGGGGGCAAAAACATTCAGTACTTC
CASSQFLSGGGKNIQYF
>TRBV11-3|TRBD1|TRBJ2-7|12|few
TGTGCCAGCAGCCGGGACAGCTACGAGCAGTACTTC
CASSRDSYEQYF
>TRBV5-1|TRBD2|TRBJ2-7|15|-
TGCGCCAGCAGCTTATCGGGGGGGCGTATGTACGAGCAGTACTTC
CASSLSGGRMYEQYF
>TRBV19|-|TRBJ2-2|20|-
TGTGCCAGTAGGCGGGACCCCCAGACGTCAGTGCGATCGAACACCGGGGAGCTGTTTTTT
CASRRDPQTSVRSNTGELFF
>TRBV9|-|TRBJ1-3|15|-
TGTGCCAGCAGCGTTCGAGGCAGCTCTGGAAACACCATATATTTT
CASSVRGSSGNTIYF
>TRBV6-9|-|TRBJ2-2|17|-
TGTGCCAGCAGCCCAAGCCTCGGACTGGCGAACACCGGGGAGCTGTTTTTT
CASSPSLGLANTGELFF
>TRBV5-8|TRBD1|TRBJ2-3|15|-
TGTGCCAGCAGCTACCGACAGGGGCACACAGATACGCAGTATTTT
CASSYRQGHTDTQYF
>TRBV19|TRBD2|TRBJ2-1|17|few
TGTGCCAGTAGTCCTCGGACTAGCGGGAGGGCCACCGATGAGCAGTTCTTC
CASSPRTSGRATDEQFF
>TRBV28|-|TRBJ2-2|15|once
TGTGCCAGCAGTTCAACAGGATTTGTGGCCGGGGAGCTGTTTTTT
CASSSTGFVAGELFF